This T cell receptor (beta chain) appears in the sequencing data of a study of T cell repertoires in cytomegalovirus infection. Study at large: Indications came from public TCR beta signatures; they pointed to CMV infection and to a matching HLA type.

TCRdb recomputed calls from the reads with MiXCR, one row per CDR3 protein. The data contain some 920,000 distinct CDR3 sequences, about a third of them singletons. Germline values: CDR1 SEHNR, CDR2 FQNEAQ (reference sequence). This CDR3 contains 17 residues. With 4 bases removed from V and 0 bases from J, the gap between germline ends came to 18 bases. Ten or more counts support this clonotype. What it binds is unknown. The input for sequencing was cultured CD8+ T cells from PBMCs, taken from culture after CMV antigen stimulation. The rearrangement links TRBV7-9 to TRBJ1-2; TRBD1 might be the D (5 bases). This TCR derives from a human donor in good health (CMV status not recorded). Some clones in this sample may be carry-over from other donors' samples. The DNA for the CDR3 is TGTGCCAGCAGCTCGAGACAGTCCAAAAACACTAACTATGGCTACACCTTC. It is translated as CASSSRQSKNTNYGYTF.